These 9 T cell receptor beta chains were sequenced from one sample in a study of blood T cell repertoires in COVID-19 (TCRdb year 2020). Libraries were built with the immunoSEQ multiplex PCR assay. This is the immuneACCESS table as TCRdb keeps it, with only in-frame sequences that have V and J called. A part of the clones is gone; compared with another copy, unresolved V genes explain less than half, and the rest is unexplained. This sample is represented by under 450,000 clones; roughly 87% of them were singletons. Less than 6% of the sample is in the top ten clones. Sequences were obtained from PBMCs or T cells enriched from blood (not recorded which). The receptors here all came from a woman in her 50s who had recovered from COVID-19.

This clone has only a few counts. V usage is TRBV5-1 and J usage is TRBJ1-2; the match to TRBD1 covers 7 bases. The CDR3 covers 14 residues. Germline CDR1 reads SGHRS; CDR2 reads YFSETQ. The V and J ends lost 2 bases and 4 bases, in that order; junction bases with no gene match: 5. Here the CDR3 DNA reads TGCGCCAGCAGCTTACCCCGGGACAGCTATGGCTACACCTTC. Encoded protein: CASSLPRDSYGYTF.

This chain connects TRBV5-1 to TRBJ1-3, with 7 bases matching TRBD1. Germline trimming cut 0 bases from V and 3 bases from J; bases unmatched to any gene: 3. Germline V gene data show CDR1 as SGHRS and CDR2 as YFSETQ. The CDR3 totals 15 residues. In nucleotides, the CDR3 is TGCGCCAGCAGCTTGGCTTCAGGGGGTGGAAACACCATATATTTT. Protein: CASSLASGGGNTIYF.

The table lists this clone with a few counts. The CDR3 nucleotides are TGTGCCAGCAGCTCCCCGGGACAGTCCGTAAAAGAGACCTTC. Translating it yields CASSSPGQSVKETF. This chain links TRBV7-2 with TRBJ1-2; 7 bases map to TRBD1. The trim removed 4 bases at V and 14 bases at J, leaving 16 bases unmatched. Per germline, CDR1 SGHTA and CDR2 FQGNSA. The length of the CDR3 is 14 residues.

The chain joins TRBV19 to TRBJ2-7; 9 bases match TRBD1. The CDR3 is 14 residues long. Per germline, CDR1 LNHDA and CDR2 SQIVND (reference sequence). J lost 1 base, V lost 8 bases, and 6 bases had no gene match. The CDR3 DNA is TGTGCCAGTGACAGGGGGGAAGGGTCCTACGAGCAGTACTTC. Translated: CASDRGEGSYEQYF.

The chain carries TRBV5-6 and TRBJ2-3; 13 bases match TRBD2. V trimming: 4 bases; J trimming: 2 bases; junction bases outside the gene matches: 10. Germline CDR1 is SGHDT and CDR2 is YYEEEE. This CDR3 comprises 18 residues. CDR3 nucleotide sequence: TGTGCCAGCAGCGCCGCCGGACTAGCGGGGGACAACACAGATACGCAGTATTTT. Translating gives CASSAAGLAGDNTDTQYF. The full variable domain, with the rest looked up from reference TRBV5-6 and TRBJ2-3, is DAGVTQSPTHLIKTRGQQVTLRCSPKSGHDTVSWYQQALGQGPQFIFQYYEEEERQRGNFPDRFSGHQFPNYSSELNVNALLLGDSALYLCASSAAGLAGDNTDTQYFGPGTRLTVL.

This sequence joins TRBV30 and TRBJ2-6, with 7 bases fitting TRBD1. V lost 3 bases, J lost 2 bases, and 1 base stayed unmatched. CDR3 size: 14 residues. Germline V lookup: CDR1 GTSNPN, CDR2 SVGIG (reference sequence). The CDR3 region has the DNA TGTGCCTGGAGGGGGACAGCTGGGGCCAACGTCCTGACTTTC. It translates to CAWRGTAGANVLTF.

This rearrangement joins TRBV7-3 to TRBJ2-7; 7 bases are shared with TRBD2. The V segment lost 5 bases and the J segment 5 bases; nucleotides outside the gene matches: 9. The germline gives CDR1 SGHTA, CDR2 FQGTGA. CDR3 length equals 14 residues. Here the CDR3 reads CASSPGRGRNEQYF. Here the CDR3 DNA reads TGTGCCAGCAGCCCCGGGCGGGGGAGGAACGAGCAGTACTTC.

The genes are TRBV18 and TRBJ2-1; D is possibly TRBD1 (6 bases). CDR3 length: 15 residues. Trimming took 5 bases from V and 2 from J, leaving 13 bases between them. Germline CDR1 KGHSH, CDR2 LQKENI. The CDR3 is CASSEGQPPYNEQFF. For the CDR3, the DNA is TGTGCCAGCTCAGAAGGACAGCCCCCCTACAATGAGCAGTTCTTC.

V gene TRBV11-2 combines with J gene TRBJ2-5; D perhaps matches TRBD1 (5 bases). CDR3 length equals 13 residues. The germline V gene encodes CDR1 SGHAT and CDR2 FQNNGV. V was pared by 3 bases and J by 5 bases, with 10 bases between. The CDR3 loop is CASSLDNLETQYF. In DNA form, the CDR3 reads TGTGCCAGCAGCTTGGACAATTTGGAGACCCAGTACTTC.